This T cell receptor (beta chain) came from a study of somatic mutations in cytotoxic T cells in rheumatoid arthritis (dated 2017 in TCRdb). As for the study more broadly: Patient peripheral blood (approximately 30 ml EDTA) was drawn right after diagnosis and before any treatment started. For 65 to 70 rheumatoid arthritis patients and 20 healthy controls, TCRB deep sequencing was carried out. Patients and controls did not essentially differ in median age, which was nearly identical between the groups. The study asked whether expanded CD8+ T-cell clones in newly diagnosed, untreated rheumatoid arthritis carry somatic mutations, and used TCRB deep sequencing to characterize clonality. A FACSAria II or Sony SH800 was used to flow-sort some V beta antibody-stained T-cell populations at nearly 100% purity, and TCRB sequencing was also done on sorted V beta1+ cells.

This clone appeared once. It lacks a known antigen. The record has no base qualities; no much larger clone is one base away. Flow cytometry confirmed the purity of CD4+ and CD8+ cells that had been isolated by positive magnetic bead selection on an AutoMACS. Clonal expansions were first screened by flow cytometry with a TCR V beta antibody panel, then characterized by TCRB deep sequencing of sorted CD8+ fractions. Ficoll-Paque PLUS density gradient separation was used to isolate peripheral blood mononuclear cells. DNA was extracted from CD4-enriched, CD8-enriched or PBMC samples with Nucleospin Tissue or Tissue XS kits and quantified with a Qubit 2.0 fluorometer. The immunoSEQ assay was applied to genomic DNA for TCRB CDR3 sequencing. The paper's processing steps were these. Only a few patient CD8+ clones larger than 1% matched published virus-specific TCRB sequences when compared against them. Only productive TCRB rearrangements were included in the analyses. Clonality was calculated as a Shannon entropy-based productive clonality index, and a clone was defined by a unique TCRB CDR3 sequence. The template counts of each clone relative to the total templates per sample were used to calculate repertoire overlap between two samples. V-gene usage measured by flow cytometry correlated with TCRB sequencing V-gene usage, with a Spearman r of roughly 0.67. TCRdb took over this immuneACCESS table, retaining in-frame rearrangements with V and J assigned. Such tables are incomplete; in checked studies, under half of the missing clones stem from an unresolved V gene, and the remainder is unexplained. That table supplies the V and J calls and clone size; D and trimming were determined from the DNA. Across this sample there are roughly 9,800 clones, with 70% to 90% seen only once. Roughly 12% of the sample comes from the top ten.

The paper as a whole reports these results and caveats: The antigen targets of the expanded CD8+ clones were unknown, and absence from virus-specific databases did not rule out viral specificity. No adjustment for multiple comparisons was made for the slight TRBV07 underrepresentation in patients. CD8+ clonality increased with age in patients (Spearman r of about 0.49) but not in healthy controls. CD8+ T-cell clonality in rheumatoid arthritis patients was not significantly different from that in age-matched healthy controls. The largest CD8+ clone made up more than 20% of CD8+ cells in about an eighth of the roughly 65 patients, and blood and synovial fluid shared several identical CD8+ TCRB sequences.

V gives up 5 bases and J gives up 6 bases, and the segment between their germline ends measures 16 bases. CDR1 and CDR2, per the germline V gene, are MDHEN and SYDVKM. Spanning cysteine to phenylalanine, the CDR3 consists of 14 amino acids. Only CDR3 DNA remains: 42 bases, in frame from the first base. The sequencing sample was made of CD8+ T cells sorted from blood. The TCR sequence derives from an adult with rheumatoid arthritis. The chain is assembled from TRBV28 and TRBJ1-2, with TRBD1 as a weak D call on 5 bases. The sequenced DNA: TGTGCCAGCAGTGTACCGGGGGGGACCAATGGCTACACCTTC. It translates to CASSVPGGTNGYTF.